This T cell receptor beta chain is from a study of cytomegalovirus exposure and HLA in healthy donors. Study-level findings and limits: According to a later analysis, donors in an Asian-associated ancestry cluster reportedly had fewer N-insertions than the roughly 670-donor mean.

Though probably carrying unrecorded immune exposures, donors were nominally healthy at sampling. The primer mix had 60 Vbeta and 13 Jbeta primers. Data came from immunoSEQ multiplex PCR; TCRdb stores just in-frame clones and leaves some out. The sample yields about 160,000 clones, around 85% seen once. As to this clone: What it binds is unknown.

This clonotype was sampled from a woman between 25 and 40 years old in good health and CMV-seronegative. Sample: PBMCs.

The CDR3 sequence is CASTTPGQGYGYTF. CDR3 nucleotide sequence: TGTGCCAGCACCACTCCGGGACAGGGTTATGGCTACACCTTC. The gene calls are TRBV7-2 and TRBJ1-2; 9 bases agree with TRBD1. J was trimmed by 5 bases and V by 7 bases; bases with no gene match: 8. Germline values: CDR1 SGHTA, CDR2 FQGNSA. There are 14 residues in the CDR3.